This entry lists 3 T cell receptor beta chains sequenced from one sample in a study of PD-L1 blockade in urothelial cancer. Profiling relied on immunoSEQ multiplex PCR, and the TCRdb table lists in-frame clones only, not all of them. The sample contains around 92,000 clones, roughly 90% of which appear only once. The time point: pretreatment peripheral blood. The sample was PBMCs, taken around atezolizumab (anti-PD-L1) treatment. These TCRs come from a woman of 80 years or more with urothelial cancer.

V is TRBV6-1 and J is TRBJ1-1, with 7 bases aligning to TRBD1. Germline V gene lookup returns CDR1 MNHNS and CDR2 SASEGT. The CDR3 has 16 amino acids. J gave up 0 bases and V 4 bases, and 8 bases lay outside the gene matches. In DNA, the CDR3 is TGTGCCAGCAGTGTTCGGGACAGTGATATGAACACTGAAGCTTTCTTT. This encodes CASSVRDSDMNTEAFF.

The chain links TRBV2 to TRBJ2-7, with D perhaps TRBD1 (6 bases). The CDR3 totals 14 residues. V was pared by 5 bases and J by 6 bases, with 17 bases between. Germline V gene sequence: CDR1 SNHLY, CDR2 FYNNEI. In DNA, the CDR3 is TGTGCCAGCAGTACGACCTCCGGGACATCCGAGCAGTACTTC. It specifies CASSTTSGTSEQYF.

The genes are TRBV6-6 and TRBJ1-1; D unclear. Per germline, CDR1 MNHNY and CDR2 SVGAGI (reference sequence). CDR3 length: 11 residues. Trimming pared 5 bases from V and 3 bases from J, leaving 4 bases between. The CDR3 DNA reads TGTGCCAGCAGTCCTGACACTGAAGCTTTCTTT. It codes for CASSPDTEAFF.